This TCR beta chain was identified in a study of control samples from healthy donors and cancer patients. This CDR3 is built from 13 residues. Trimming took 0 bases from V and 3 from J, leaving 6 bases between them. Germline CDR1 is SGHRS and CDR2 is YFSETQ. The assay was immunoSEQ multiplex PCR, and TCRdb's table has in-frame clones only and misses some. The sample contains more than 150,000 clones, more than 85% of which appear only once. The source is a middle-aged man in good health. Sequencing used blood. This chain uses TRBV5-1 with TRBJ1-1; D remains ambiguous. As DNA, the CDR3 is TGCGCCAGCAGCTTGGAGGCCGACACTGAAGCTTTCTTT. Amino acids: CASSLEADTEAFF. The whole variable domain, filled in from reference TRBV5-1 and TRBJ1-1, reads KAGVTQTPRYLIKTRGQQVTLSCSPISGHRSVSWYQQTPGQGLQFLFEYFSETQRNKGNFPGRFSGRQFSNSRSEMNVSTLELGDSALYLCASSLEADTEAFFGQGTRLTVV.